These 18 T cell receptor beta chains were all obtained from the same sample, sequenced in a study of blood T cell repertoires in COVID-19. Profiling relied on immunoSEQ multiplex PCR, and the TCRdb table lists in-frame clones only, not all of them. The table includes some 160,000 clones, 89% detected once. Sequencing was done on a sample of peripheral blood. The receptors were sampled from a man in his sixties with acute or convalescent COVID-19.

This rearrangement joins TRBV5-1 to TRBJ2-3; 11 bases map to TRBD2. Germline assignment: CDR1 SGHRS and CDR2 YFSETQ. The CDR3 covers 18 residues. The J segment lost 4 bases and the V segment lost 1 base, leaving 11 bases of the junction unmatched. In DNA, the CDR3 is TGCGCCAGCAGCTTGCCCCGCCGGATAGCGGGGGGGCCAGATACGCAGTATTTT. Protein: CASSLPRRIAGGPDTQYF.

V and J are TRBV29-1 and TRBJ1-5; 8 nucleotides agree with TRBD1. This CDR3 spans 14 amino acids. Germline trimming cut 5 bases from V and 5 bases from J; bases unmatched to any gene: 8. The germline V gene has CDR1 SQVTM and CDR2 ANQGSEA. The CDR3, as DNA: TGCAGCGTTCCAGCTGGACAGGGTTATCAGCCCCAGCATTTT. Translating gives CSVPAGQGYQPQHF.

The rearrangement uses TRBV19 and TRBJ2-6; D is undetermined. The CDR3 covers 17 residues. V was cut by 2 bases and J by 0 bases, with 11 bases left in between. CDR1 and CDR2 from the germline V gene are LNHDA and SQIVND (reference sequence). The CDR3 spells CASSIRLVSSGANVLTF. The CDR3 DNA sequence: TGTGCCAGTAGTATAAGGCTAGTGAGCTCTGGGGCCAACGTCCTGACTTTC.

The V and J genes are TRBV6-5 and TRBJ1-5, with D tentatively TRBD1 (6 bases). This CDR3 is built from 12 residues. The V end was cut by 8 bases, the J end by 7 bases, with 12 bases between. Per germline, CDR1 MNHEY and CDR2 SVGAGI. CDR3 residues: CASDLGAQPQHF. CDR3 in DNA: TGTGCCAGCGATCTGGGGGCACAGCCCCAGCATTTT.

The chain combines TRBV2 with TRBJ2-6; 10 bases are shared with TRBD1. The CDR3 runs to 16 residues. V lost 8 bases and J lost 0; bases outside the gene matches: 4. Germline V gene sequence: CDR1 SNHLY, CDR2 FYNNEI. Here the CDR3 reads CASSGQGSSGANVLTF. CDR3 nucleotide sequence: TGTGCCAGCTCGGGACAGGGGAGCTCTGGGGCCAACGTCCTGACTTTC.

In this sample, this clone turned up a few times. Here the CDR3 reads CASRTDRGYEQYF. The CDR3 region has the DNA TGCGCCAGCAGAACAGACAGGGGTTACGAGCAGTACTTC. The gene calls are TRBV5-1 and TRBJ2-7; 8 positions agree with TRBD1. The V segment lost 5 bases and the J segment 4 bases; nucleotides outside the gene matches: 5. This CDR3 comprises 13 residues. The germline CDR1 and CDR2 sequences are SGHRS and YFSETQ.

The CDR3 DNA follows: TGTGCCAGCACCGAGGGACTAGCGGGGGACGAGCAGTACTTC. It translates to CASTEGLAGDEQYF. J is TRBJ2-7 and V is TRBV6-6; 14 nucleotides line up with TRBD2. The germline V gene encodes CDR1 MNHNY and CDR2 SVGAGI (reference sequence). Trimming cost V 7 bases and J 5 bases; bases outside gene matches: 4. This CDR3 is built from 14 residues.

The chain combines TRBV6-2 or TRBV6-3 with TRBJ1-2; D not resolved. The germline gives CDR1 MNHEY, CDR2 SVGEGT. Between the trimmed V and J ends, which lost 0 bases and 6 bases, there was a span of 8 bases. This CDR3 comprises 13 residues. The CDR3 protein is CASSYSRLDGYTF. The CDR3 DNA reads as TGTGCCAGCAGTTACTCCAGGCTCGATGGCTACACCTTC.

The gene calls are TRBV19 and TRBJ1-3; 7 nucleotides align to TRBD1. Trimming at V came to 7 bases and at J to 11 bases, leaving 14 bases not matched to a gene. Germline assignment: CDR1 LNHDA and CDR2 SQIVND (reference sequence). The length of the CDR3 is 14 residues. This CDR3 reads CASTRPGQTNSIYF. As DNA, the CDR3 is TGTGCCAGTACCCGACCGGGACAGACCAACTCCATATATTTT.

About this clone itself: The sample has other DNA sequences that encode this CDR3 too. The V and J genes are TRBV19 and TRBJ1-3; no firm D call. V lost 6 bases and J 0 bases, leaving 9 bases between the germline ends. The length of the CDR3 is 14 residues. Germline lookup yields CDR1 LNHDA and CDR2 SQIVND (reference sequence). CDR3 nucleotides: TGTGCCAGTAGCGACGGAGCCTCTGGAAACACCATATATTTT. It is translated as CASSDGASGNTIYF.

This clone is a singleton in its sample. The chain combines TRBV7-6 with TRBJ1-6, with D unresolved. V lost 1 base to trimming and J lost 9 bases, with 16 bases between them. This CDR3 is built from 16 residues. CDR1 is SGHVS and CDR2 is FNYEAQ in the germline V gene. The CDR3 here is CASSLETRGFISPLHF. The CDR3 bases are TGTGCCAGCAGCTTAGAGACTCGGGGATTTATTTCACCCCTCCACTTT.

This rearrangement joins TRBV10-2 to TRBJ2-7; 13 positions match TRBD2. The V gene end was trimmed by 6 bases and the J gene end by 1 base; junction bases not matched to a gene: 6. CDR1 and CDR2 (germline): WSHSY, SAAADI. The CDR3 length is 16 residues. This CDR3 is CASRLAGGRGSYEQYF. CDR3 coding DNA: TGCGCCAGCAGACTAGCGGGGGGGCGGGGATCCTACGAGCAGTACTTC.

The chain is built from TRBV18 and TRBJ1-6; 7 positions match TRBD1. J was trimmed by 8 bases and V by 3 bases; bases with no gene match: 7. This CDR3 has 15 amino acids. The germline gives CDR1 KGHSH, CDR2 LQKENI. CDR3 DNA sequence: TGTGCCAGCTCACCCCTAGGACAGGTTGATTCACCCCTCCACTTT. This codes for CASSPLGQVDSPLHF.

This clone has a single count. This sequence joins TRBV20-1 and TRBJ1-2; D possibly corresponds to TRBD1 (5 bases). V dropped 5 bases and J dropped 5 bases, with 9 bases sitting between them. CDR1 DFQATT and CDR2 SNEGSKA come from the germline V gene (reference sequence). The CDR3 covers 11 residues. CDR3 sequence reads: CSAGAGYGYTF. Here the CDR3 DNA reads TGCAGTGCTGGAGCAGGGTATGGCTACACCTTC.

This clone showed up just once. J is TRBJ1-2 and V is TRBV19; D is ambiguous. Germline V gene data show CDR1 as LNHDA and CDR2 as SQIVND (reference sequence). With 3 bases removed from V and 3 bases from J, the gap between germline ends came to 8 bases. This CDR3 comprises 13 residues. The CDR3: CASSINGDYGYTF. As DNA, the CDR3 is TGTGCCAGTAGTATTAACGGAGACTATGGCTACACCTTC. The entire variable domain, with the rest obtained from reference TRBV19 and TRBJ1-2, is as follows: DGGITQSPKYLFRKEGQNVTLSCEQNLNHDAMYWYRQDPGQGLRLIYYSQIVNDFQKGDIAEGYSVSREKKESFPLTVTSAQKNPTAFYLCASSINGDYGYTFGSGTRLTVV.

The chain carries TRBV7-2 and TRBJ1-5, with TRBD1 matching 7 bases. The germline V gene has CDR1 SGHTA and CDR2 FQGNSA. Germline trimming cut 1 base from V and 1 base from J; bases unmatched to any gene: 1. The CDR3 totals 15 residues. CDR3 nucleotide sequence: TGTGCCAGCAGCTTAGACAGGGGAAGCAATCAGCCCCAGCATTTT. This gives the protein CASSLDRGSNQPQHF. Together with reference TRBV7-2 and TRBJ1-5, the CDR3 gives the full variable domain: GAGVSQSPSNKVTEKGKDVELRCDPISGHTALYWYRQSLGQGLEFLIYFQGNSAPDKSGLPSDRFSAERTGGSVSTLTIQRTQQEDSAVYLCASSLDRGSNQPQHFGDGTRLSIL.

This sequence joins TRBV21-1 and TRBJ1-2; the D call TRBD1 from the table was never checked on the DNA. TRBV21-1 is a pseudogene. This CDR3 has 16 residues. CDR3 amino acids: CASMVKRDRGNYGYTF. CDR3 DNA sequence: TGTGCCAGCATGGTCAAGAGGGACAGGGGTAACTATGGCTACACCTTC.

V is TRBV21-1 and J is TRBJ1-1. TRBV21-1 represents a pseudogene. This CDR3 is built from 15 residues. The DNA for the CDR3 is TGTGCCAGCAGCAAAGATGATCCGGGATGCACTGAAGCTTTCTTT. This codes for CASSKDDPGCTEAFF.